One and the same sample provided the 13 T cell receptor beta chains below, sequenced in a study of human T cells and chemical hapten exposure (dated by TCRdb to 2020 to 2022). The method behind the library was RACE. Sequencer: NextSeq 500. In TCRdb, the public reads were trimmed at Q25 with fastp and aligned with MiXCR, with productive beta chains retained. Identical CDR3 proteins give one entry, which carries the most common genes and DNA. The sample profile shows 100,000 or so distinct CDR3 sequences; roughly 10% of them were found once. Of the sample, around 2.3% is held by the ten largest clones. Per the publication, the time point label means: patch test 1, 2 weeks after DPC sensitization. The treatment or condition tag for this specimen amounts to: therapeutic diphenylcyclopropenone sensitization with weekly scalp DPC. Specimen: whole blood, collected in connection with sensitization to the hapten diphenylcyclopropenone (DPC). The receptors were gathered from a man aged 40-55 years with alopecia areata. Some clones in this sample may be carry-over from other donors' samples.

In its sample, this clonotype was seen a few times. The chain employs TRBV20-1 and TRBJ2-5; 14 nucleotides align to TRBD2. Germline CDR1 reads DFQATT; CDR2 reads SNEGSKA (reference sequence). CDR3 size: 15 residues. V was clipped by 0 bases and J by 4 bases; unmatched bases: 1. CDR3 in amino acids: CSARDGTSGRETQYF. For the CDR3, the DNA is TGCAGTGCTAGAGACGGGACTAGCGGGAGAGAGACCCAGTACTTC.

A note on this clonotype: A much larger clone differs by one base, so this may be a read error. The chain uses TRBV18 and TRBJ1-3, with D perhaps matching TRBD1 (5 bases). Germline CDR1 KGHSH, CDR2 LQKENI. The CDR3 is made up of 18 amino acids. The CDR3 spells CVSSPGMGSRSIGNTIYF. In nucleotides, the CDR3 is TGTGTCAGCTCCCCAGGGATGGGCAGCCGCTCTATTGGAAACACCATATATTTT.

The genes are TRBV9 and TRBJ2-1; tentative D call: TRBD2 (6 bases). Trimming left V 3 bases short and J 7 bases short, with 20 bases between. CDR1 and CDR2 (germline): SGDLS, YYNGEE. This CDR3 has 16 residues. The CDR3 sequence: CASSGGSGLNGNEQFF. In DNA form, the CDR3 reads TGTGCCAGCAGCGGAGGGAGCGGGCTCAATGGTAATGAGCAGTTCTTC.

This clonotype was detected a few times. The genes are TRBV15 and TRBJ2-7, with D perhaps TRBD2 (6 bases). Germline V lookup: CDR1 LNHNV, CDR2 YYDKDF (reference sequence). This CDR3 comprises 15 residues. Trimming cost V 0 bases and J 6 bases, with 15 bases left between them. The CDR3 coding sequence is TGTGCCACCAGCAGAGATGGGCGGGGAGGCTCCGAGCAGTACTTC. Protein product: CATSRDGRGGSEQYF.

The sample holds many counts of this clonotype. DNA for the CDR3: TGCAGTGCTAGGCTTACTAGCGGGGCTTCCCAAGAGACCCAGTACTTC. Translated, it gives CSARLTSGASQETQYF. J is TRBJ2-5 and V is TRBV20-1; 10 bases are shared with TRBD2. The CDR3 runs 16 residues. From germline, CDR1 is DFQATT and CDR2 SNEGSKA (reference sequence). Trimming removed 3 bases from V and 1 base from J; junction bases left unmatched: 8.

In this sample, this clonotype turned up many times. CDR3 nucleotide sequence: TGTGCCAGCAGTGTAGTCAGAACCTCTGGAAACACCATATATTTT. Translated: CASSVVRTSGNTIYF. The J gene is TRBJ1-3, the V gene TRBV2; D remains unclear. Trimming pared 4 bases from V and 0 bases from J, leaving 10 bases between. CDR1 and CDR2 (germline): SNHLY, FYNNEI. The CDR3 is 15 residues long.

In its sample, this clonotype was seen a few times. This chain connects TRBV25-1 to TRBJ2-5, with a tentative D call TRBD1 (5 bases). CDR3 length equals 16 residues. Germline V gives CDR1 MGHDK, CDR2 SYGVNS. The V gene lost 4 bases and the J gene lost 0 bases, with 15 bases spanning the gap. For the CDR3, the DNA is TGTGCCAGCAGTGTCAGGGCAGCCCTGTACCAAGAGACCCAGTACTTC. Its translation is CASSVRAALYQETQYF.

The CDR3 reads CSVGETGGSTDTQYF. Written as DNA, the CDR3 is TGCAGCGTTGGAGAAACGGGAGGGAGCACAGATACGCAGTATTTT. V usage is TRBV29-1 and J usage is TRBJ2-3; 8 nucleotides line up with TRBD2. Germline V gene data show CDR1 as SQVTM and CDR2 as ANQGSEA. The CDR3 sequence is 15 residues long. The junction had 6 bases not matched to a gene; V was cut back by 4 bases and J by 0 bases.

This clonotype was observed a handful of times. The chain joins TRBV27 to TRBJ2-3; D may correspond to TRBD1 or TRBD2 (5 bases each). With 4 bases removed from V and 1 base from J, the gap between germline ends came to 9 bases. The CDR3 runs 14 residues. The germline CDR1 and CDR2 sequences are MNHEY and SMNVEV (reference sequence). CDR3 sequence: CASSWGTGTDTQYF. The CDR3 DNA sequence: TGTGCCAGCAGTTGGGGGACCGGCACAGATACGCAGTATTTT.

The chain combines TRBV7-2 with TRBJ2-3, with 7 bases that match TRBD1. V was clipped by 0 bases and J by 2 bases; unmatched bases: 5. This CDR3 is 16 amino acids long. Per germline, CDR1 SGHTA and CDR2 FQGNSA. CDR3 nucleotide sequence: TGTGCCAGCAGCTTAGCGAGTACAGGGGCCACAGATACGCAGTATTTT. Translated: CASSLASTGATDTQYF.

This clonotype was recorded a few times. The junction and the germline gene differ at one end; a read error may be behind it. The V gene is TRBV6-2 or TRBV6-3, the J gene TRBJ2-5, with D maybe TRBD2 (6 bases). The CDR3 loop spans 14 amino acids. CDR1 and CDR2 (germline): MNHEY, SVGEGT. The CDR3: CASSYSGGLETQYF. For the CDR3, the DNA is TGTGCCAGCAGCTACTCCGGGGGACTGGAGACCCAGTACTTC.

This clonotype was recorded a few times. An end of the junction does not agree with germline; a read error may underlie this. CDR3 region: CASSLDSFQETQYF. The CDR3 region has the DNA TGTGCTAGCAGCTTAGACTCCTTCCAAGAGACCCAGTACTTC. This chain joins TRBV7-7 and TRBJ2-5; unclear D gene. CDR1 and CDR2 from the germline V gene are SSHAT and FNYEAQ (reference sequence). CDR3 length: 14 amino acids.

The rearrangement joins TRBV28 to TRBJ2-4, with 8 bases that match TRBD2. V was clipped by 5 bases and J by 0 bases; unmatched bases: 3. The CDR3 loop spans 15 amino acids. Looked up from germline, CDR1 is MDHEN and CDR2 is SYDVKM. The chain's CDR3 is CASSRAGGAKNIQYF. In nucleotides, the CDR3 is TGTGCCAGCAGTAGGGCGGGAGGAGCCAAAAACATTCAGTACTTC.